This T cell receptor (beta chain) was recovered during a study of T-cell memory formation after mild COVID-19. TCRdb re-called the 5' RACE reads with MiXCR, one entry per CDR3 protein. The table shows hundreds of thousands of distinct CDR3 sequences, with about a sixth occurring only once. Between the trimmed V and J ends, which lost 3 bases and 10 bases, there was a span of 17 bases. The length of the CDR3 is 13 residues. Germline lookup yields CDR1 SQVTM and CDR2 ANQGSEA. This receptor was identified in an adult woman who had mild COVID-19 (a few samples of this study predate the infection). Cell type and time point are not known. The sequenced sample consisted of PBMCs or a T cell subset sorted from them (not recorded which). This chain joins TRBV29-1 and TRBJ2-3; the D is unclear. The CDR3 nucleotides read TGCAGCGTTGACTCAATGGGATTTAAGGCGCAGTATTTT. Translation gives CSVDSMGFKAQYF.